Given below is one T cell receptor (beta chain) in context. The antigen it binds to is not known. No much larger clone is present one base from it, and per-base qualities are unavailable. The entry originates in a study of shared clonotypes between healthy human individuals (dated by TCRdb to 2020 to 2022). Regarding the study in general: A couple of women and a few men aged 18 to 49 years were included in the cohort. For each donor, three plates each were used for CD4 naive and CD4 memory, two plates were used for CD8 naive, and one plate was used for CD8 memory. To increase sequencing depth and limit assay-specific biases, TCR repertoire library preparation and sequencing were carried out by different laboratories using diverse techniques. To estimate repertoire size and how much clonotypes are shared between individuals, the study performed deep sequencing of blood TCR repertoires from five healthy adults. Each donor's leukapheresis produced roughly between roughly 0.85 and 9.5 billion PBMCs.

TCR CDR3 regions were amplified from genomic DNA by multiplex PCR using the deep immunoSEQ assay. For each cell subset, the extracted genomic DNA was distributed evenly across all wells of several immunoSEQ 96-well plates, and each plate served as one replicate. For sorted subsets, around 0.2 ug of genomic DNA, equivalent to 25,000 to 30,000 T cell genomes, went into each replicate PCR. Purified libraries were quantified with a Qubit 3.0 fluorometer, sized on a Bioanalyzer 2100, and re-quantified with the KAPA Library Quantification kit. Every immunoSEQ 96-well plate was sequenced on a dedicated single-read 150-cycle Illumina NextSeq 550 flow cell. As for how the authors treated the data: Because the immunoSEQ output held only junctional sequences and lacked quality scores, the filtering could not match the filtering applied to full-length reads. To assign V/J genes and CDR3, sequences were annotated against IMGT germline references using PyIR, a Python wrapper for IgBLAST v1.9. Reads were removed for weak V/J assignments (E-value above 1e-6), missing CDR3, stop codons, out-of-frame junctions, or ambiguous translated residues. V3J clonotypes were defined as sequences sharing the same inferred V gene, J gene, and CDR3 amino acid sequence. To compute the percentage overlap between repertoires, the number of shared unique clonotypes was divided by the size of the smaller repertoire. Three approaches were used to assess repertoire richness: RTK rarefaction, the Chao1 estimator, and Recon v2.1 estimates of unobserved clonotypes. Generation probabilities were computed with OLGA for all TCRbeta clonotypes obtained by the gDNA method from a handful of donors. TCRdb obtained this table from immuneACCESS and retained in-frame rearrangements with V and J assigned. These tables miss some clones; where compared with another copy, unresolved V genes account for less than half of the shortfall, and the remainder is unexplained. Clone size and the V and J calls come from that table; the DNA yielded D and trimming. This sample holds millions of clones; about 95% were observed only once. The ten largest clones capture 0.85% to 1.3% of the sample.

Findings and caveats that apply to the study as a whole: Pairwise subsampling led to the expectation that sequencing depth would affect the degree of clonotype sharing among donors. When four donors were compared, the shared fraction of clonotypes was about 5% for naive CD4, approximately 3.5% for naive CD8, 2% to 2.5% for memory CD4, and approximately 0.4% for memory CD8. Larger estimated clonotype richness was generally found for naive subsets than for memory subsets. Sampling was restricted to blood, and TCR repertoires in tissue are likely to differ from TCR repertoires in blood. Compared with non-shared clonotypes, clonotypes shared by all four sorted-subset donors had higher generation probabilities. Even with the large sequencing depth, rarefaction of the sorted-subset datasets indicated that sequencing was incomplete. Because the study included a small number of donors, the genetic and exposure-history diversity represented was limited.

V trim: 4 bases; J trim: 6 bases; unmatched bases: 9. For CDR1 and CDR2, the germline V gene lists SGHRS and YFSETQ. The CDR3 measures 15 amino acids from cysteine to phenylalanine. The sequence is cut down to CDR3 DNA, 45 bases in frame from base 1. CD8 naive samples were CD45RO-negative cells positively selected for CCR7, giving a CD45RA+CCR7+ population that excluded TemRA cells. Donors were healthy HIV-negative adults with no recently reported acute infections or vaccinations. Only Caucasian adults living in Nashville, Tennessee, USA were represented among the donors. After blood collection by leukapheresis, PBMCs were isolated using Ficoll-Histopaque density gradient centrifugation and then cryopreserved in the vapor phase of liquid nitrogen. Analytical flow cytometry was used to check the purity and quantity of each magnetically sorted T cell population. Genomic DNA was isolated from every sorted fraction and measured by UV absorbance on a Nanodrop 2000c.

Source material: naive CD8+ T cells sorted from blood. The cell subset or site label corresponds to: CD45RA+CCR7+. This clonotype was obtained from a man younger than 35 in good health. The rearranged chain carries TRBV5-1 and TRBJ1-2; 10 of the junction bases match TRBD1. The CDR3 reads as follows: CASSRPPTGGDGYTF. The nucleotide sequence reads as follows: TGCGCCAGCAGCCGCCCTCCGACAGGGGGCGATGGCTACACCTTC.